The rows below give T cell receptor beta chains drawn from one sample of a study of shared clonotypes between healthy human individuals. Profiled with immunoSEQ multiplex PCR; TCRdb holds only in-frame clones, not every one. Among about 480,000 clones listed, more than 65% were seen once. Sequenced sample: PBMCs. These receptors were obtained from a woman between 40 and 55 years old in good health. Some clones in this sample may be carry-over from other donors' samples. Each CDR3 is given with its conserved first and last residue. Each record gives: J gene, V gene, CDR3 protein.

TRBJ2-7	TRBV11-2	CASSRIRSREQYF
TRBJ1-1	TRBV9	CASTRDTHMNTEAFF
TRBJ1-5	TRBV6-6	CASSYIGAQPQHF
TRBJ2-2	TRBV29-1	CSVTGVLNTGELFF
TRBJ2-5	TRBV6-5	CASSYMAGGRKETQYF
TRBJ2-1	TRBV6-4	CASSAIAGANNEQFF
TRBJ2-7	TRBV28	CASSRSAPFHDEQYF
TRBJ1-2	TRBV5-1	CASRTGTGSLVDYGYTF
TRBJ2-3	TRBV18	CASSPRFGRGTDTQYF
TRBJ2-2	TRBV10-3	CAISGSNTGELFF
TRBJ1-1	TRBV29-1	CSARGDSYTEAFF
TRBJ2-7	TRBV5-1	CASRSTSGSSYEQYF
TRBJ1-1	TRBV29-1	CSANRGIGNTEAFF
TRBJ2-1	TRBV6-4	CASSDSATPSNEQFF
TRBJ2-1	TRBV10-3	CAIRKGRDSFGNEQFF
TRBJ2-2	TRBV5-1	CASRQPRTPNTGELFF
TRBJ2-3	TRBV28	CASSLGGLAVSTDTQYF
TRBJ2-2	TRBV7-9	CASSLATNTGELFF
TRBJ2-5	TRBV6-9	CASSPTDTRTSGRASETQYF
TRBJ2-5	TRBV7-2	CASSAILAGETQYF
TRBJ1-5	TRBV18	CASSPAGARNQPQHF
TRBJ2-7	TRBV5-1	CASSSVLGGQGTYEQYF
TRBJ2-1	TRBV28	CASSFQAAEQFF
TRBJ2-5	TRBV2	CASTPDRGHETQYF
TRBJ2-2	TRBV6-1	CASSEPLGAYGTGELFF
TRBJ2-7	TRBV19	CASSLGTSGYEQYF
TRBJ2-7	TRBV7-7	CASSLRAGGFYEQYF
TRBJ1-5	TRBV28	CASSFIRSQPQHF
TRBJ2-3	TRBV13	CASSFYGSPTDTQYF
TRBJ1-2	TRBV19	CASRYTENYGYTF
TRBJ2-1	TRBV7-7	CASSPGLAGNNEQFF
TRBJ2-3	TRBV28	CASSQPPGPLRTDTQYF
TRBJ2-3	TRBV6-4	CASSDSVGGAATQYF
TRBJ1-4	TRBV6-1	CASSEAGGGDEKLFF
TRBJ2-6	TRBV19	CASSPVGLAGAEGANVLTF
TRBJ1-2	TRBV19	CASSLPGQGYGYTF
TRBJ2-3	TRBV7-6	CASSPTSGRAGLVTQYF
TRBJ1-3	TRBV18	CASSPPGNTIYF
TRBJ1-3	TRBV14	CASSQTFSGNTIYF
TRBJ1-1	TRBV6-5	CASTNPRGRSEAFF
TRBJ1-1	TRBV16	CASSQLGTGNTEAFF
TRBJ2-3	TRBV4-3	CASSQHNSDSTDTQYF
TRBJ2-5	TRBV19	CASSMNGAGWKETQYF
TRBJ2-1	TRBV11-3	CASSKDQEQFF
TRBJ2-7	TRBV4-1	CASSQPNYEQYF
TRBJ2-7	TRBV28	CASSLGTSSEQYF
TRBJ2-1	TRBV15	CATSTSGRASVYNEQFF
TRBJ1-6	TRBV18	CASSPVPRSPLHF
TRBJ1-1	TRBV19	CASSINGIGNTEAFF
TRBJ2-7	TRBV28	CASSRTYEQYF
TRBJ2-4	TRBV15	CATSVGQGVAKNIQYF
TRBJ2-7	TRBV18	CASSLGLAEIGYEQYF
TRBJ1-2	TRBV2	CASSQGAGYGYTF
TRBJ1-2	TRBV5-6	CASSWGRLTNYGYTF